These T cell receptor beta chains were read from a single sample in a study of T cell changes during pregnancy in multiple sclerosis. The repertoire was sequenced with immunoSEQ multiplex PCR; TCRdb's copy has only in-frame clones and lacks some. The sample lists roughly 89,000 clones, over 80% occurring once. The sample consisted of peripheral blood, taken in the first trimester of pregnancy. These receptors were obtained from a female donor with multiple sclerosis, enrolled in a pregnancy study. Each CDR3 is given with its conserved first and last residue. D genes are given only for firm matches. Clone size is not always given. Where it is, it says once, few, many or a class for expanded clones.

J gene: TRBJ1-1
clone size: .
D gene: .
V gene: TRBV13
CDR3 protein: CASSGGGAEAFF
CDR3 DNA: TGTGCCAGCAGTGGAGGTGGGGCTGAAGCTTTCTTT

J gene: TRBJ1-1
clone size: few
D gene: .
V gene: TRBV5-1
CDR3 protein: CASTPMGGSMNTEAFF
CDR3 DNA: TGCGCCAGCACCCCGATGGGGGGATCCATGAACACTGAAGCTTTCTTT

J gene: TRBJ1-5
clone size: .
D gene: .
V gene: TRBV6-1
CDR3 protein: CASSGQDYQPQHF
CDR3 DNA: TGTGCCAGCAGTGGGCAGGACTATCAGCCCCAGCATTTT

J gene: TRBJ1-5
clone size: .
D gene: .
V gene: TRBV11-2
CDR3 protein: CASSDITGGGQPQHF
CDR3 DNA: TGTGCCAGCAGCGACATAACGGGAGGAGGACAGCCCCAGCATTTT

J gene: TRBJ2-3
clone size: .
D gene: .
V gene: TRBV7-3
CDR3 protein: CASSPRGGPTDTQYF
CDR3 DNA: TGTGCCAGCAGCCCAAGGGGGGGTCCCACAGATACGCAGTATTTT

J gene: TRBJ2-5
clone size: .
D gene: TRBD2
V gene: TRBV7-8
CDR3 protein: CASSLVSLAGGPKTQYF
CDR3 DNA: TGTGCCAGCAGCTTAGTAAGCCTAGCGGGGGGGCCGAAGACCCAGTACTTC

J gene: TRBJ1-1
clone size: once
D gene: TRBD1
V gene: TRBV7-9
CDR3 protein: CASSSFTGVKTEAFF
CDR3 DNA: TGTGCCAGCAGCTCCTTTACAGGGGTGAAAACTGAAGCTTTCTTT

J gene: TRBJ2-2
clone size: once
D gene: TRBD2
V gene: TRBV13
CDR3 protein: CASSFMTSGYTGELFF
CDR3 DNA: TGTGCCAGCAGCTTCATGACTAGCGGCTACACCGGGGAGCTGTTTTTT

J gene: TRBJ2-1
clone size: .
D gene: TRBD1
V gene: TRBV5-1
CDR3 protein: CASSSGTGYTYNEQFF
CDR3 DNA: TGCGCCAGCAGTTCCGGGACAGGGTATACCTACAATGAGCAGTTCTTC

J gene: TRBJ1-6
clone size: .
D gene: .
V gene: TRBV19
CDR3 protein: CASSIPGRRQNSPLHF
CDR3 DNA: TGTGCCAGTAGTATTCCTGGGCGGAGGCAAAATTCACCCCTCCACTTT

J gene: TRBJ2-7
clone size: .
D gene: TRBD2
V gene: TRBV27
CDR3 protein: CASRPGLVGEQYF
CDR3 DNA: TGTGCCAGCAGACCCGGACTAGTAGGCGAGCAGTACTTC

J gene: TRBJ1-1
clone size: .
D gene: .
V gene: TRBV11-2
CDR3 protein: CASSLGAGRQNTEAFF
CDR3 DNA: TGTGCCAGCAGCTTAGGGGCAGGGCGTCAGAACACTGAAGCTTTCTTT

J gene: TRBJ2-7
clone size: .
D gene: TRBD1
V gene: TRBV13
CDR3 protein: CASSLGTGSSYEQYF
CDR3 DNA: TGTGCCAGCAGCCTCGGGACAGGGTCTTCCTACGAGCAGTACTTC

J gene: TRBJ2-5
clone size: .
D gene: .
V gene: TRBV4-1
CDR3 protein: CASSQVAQGRETQYF
CDR3 DNA: TGCGCCAGCAGCCAAGTCGCGCAGGGTCGAGAGACCCAGTACTTC

J gene: TRBJ2-1
clone size: .
D gene: TRBD2
V gene: TRBV2
CDR3 protein: CASSEAGLAGIIQFF
CDR3 DNA: TGTGCCAGCAGTGAAGCGGGACTAGCGGGCATTATACAGTTCTTC

J gene: TRBJ1-1
clone size: .
D gene: .
V gene: TRBV30
CDR3 protein: CAWSATGYTEAFF
CDR3 DNA: TGTGCCTGGAGTGCCACAGGGTACACTGAAGCTTTCTTT

J gene: TRBJ1-5
clone size: .
D gene: TRBD1
V gene: TRBV18
CDR3 protein: CASSPQDRVGQPQHF
CDR3 DNA: TGTGCCAGCTCACCACAGGACAGGGTGGGGCAGCCCCAGCATTTT

J gene: TRBJ1-1
clone size: .
D gene: .
V gene: TRBV9
CDR3 protein: CASSVEGWMNTEAFF
CDR3 DNA: TGTGCCAGCAGCGTAGAGGGGTGGATGAACACTGAAGCTTTCTTT

J gene: TRBJ2-1
clone size: .
D gene: .
V gene: TRBV5-1
CDR3 protein: CASSFSQGMVNEQFF
CDR3 DNA: TGCGCCAGCAGCTTCTCGCAGGGGATGGTCAATGAGCAGTTCTTC

J gene: TRBJ1-1
clone size: .
D gene: .
V gene: TRBV7-3
CDR3 protein: CASSLGWQAEAFF
CDR3 DNA: TGTGCCAGCAGCTTAGGTTGGCAGGCTGAAGCTTTCTTT

J gene: TRBJ2-7
clone size: .
D gene: TRBD2
V gene: TRBV19
CDR3 protein: CASSLGGAGGAEQYF
CDR3 DNA: TGTGCCAGTAGCTTAGGAGGAGCGGGGGGAGCCGAGCAGTACTTC

J gene: TRBJ1-6
clone size: .
D gene: .
V gene: TRBV25-1
CDR3 protein: CASGAAYNSPLHF
CDR3 DNA: TGTGCCAGCGGGGCCGCCTATAATTCACCCCTCCACTTT

J gene: TRBJ1-1
clone size: .
D gene: .
V gene: TRBV5-4
CDR3 protein: CASSPQQIFTEAFF
CDR3 DNA: TGTGCCAGCAGCCCACAACAGATATTTACTGAAGCTTTCTTT

J gene: TRBJ1-5
clone size: .
D gene: .
V gene: TRBV2
CDR3 protein: CASSEGLDWYDQPQHF
CDR3 DNA: TGTGCCAGCAGTGAAGGGCTCGACTGGTACGATCAGCCCCAGCATTTT

J gene: TRBJ1-1
clone size: once
D gene: .
V gene: TRBV4-2
CDR3 protein: CASSRLEGNTEAFF
CDR3 DNA: TGTGCCAGCAGCCGCCTAGAGGGGAACACTGAAGCTTTCTTT

J gene: TRBJ1-4
clone size: once
D gene: .
V gene: TRBV4-1
CDR3 protein: CASSQVGGNEKLFF
CDR3 DNA: TGCGCCAGCAGCCAAGTGGGGGGGAATGAAAAACTGTTTTTT

J gene: TRBJ2-3
clone size: .
D gene: TRBD2
V gene: TRBV30
CDR3 protein: CAWSFSGDTQYF
CDR3 DNA: TGTGCCTGGAGCTTTAGCGGGGATACGCAGTATTTT

J gene: TRBJ1-2
clone size: .
D gene: TRBD1
V gene: TRBV7-9
CDR3 protein: CASSLALGTGAYGYTF
CDR3 DNA: TGTGCCAGCAGCTTAGCGTTGGGGACAGGCGCCTATGGCTACACCTTC

J gene: TRBJ2-7
clone size: .
D gene: .
V gene: TRBV7-2
CDR3 protein: CASDSYEQYF
CDR3 DNA: TGTGCCAGCGATAGCTACGAGCAGTACTTC

J gene: TRBJ2-3
clone size: .
D gene: TRBD2
V gene: TRBV19
CDR3 protein: CACRSPRTSGDTQYF
CDR3 DNA: TGTGCCTGCCGATCCCCACGGACTAGCGGGGATACGCAGTATTTT

J gene: TRBJ2-3
clone size: .
D gene: .
V gene: TRBV7-9
CDR3 protein: CASSLVGAPDTQYF
CDR3 DNA: TGTGCCAGCAGCTTAGTTGGGGCTCCAGATACGCAGTATTTT

J gene: TRBJ2-4
clone size: .
D gene: TRBD2
V gene: TRBV2
CDR3 protein: CASAGVGAKNIQYF
CDR3 DNA: TGTGCCAGCGCGGGGGTCGGGGCCAAAAACATTCAGTACTTC

J gene: TRBJ1-3
clone size: .
D gene: .
V gene: TRBV11-2
CDR3 protein: CASSLGDRSGNTIYF
CDR3 DNA: TGTGCCAGCAGCCTCGGAGACAGGAGCGGAAACACCATATATTTT

J gene: TRBJ1-2
clone size: .
D gene: .
V gene: TRBV5-1
CDR3 protein: CASSLAGGGGYTF
CDR3 DNA: TGCGCCAGCAGCTTGGCCGGGGGAGGCGGCTACACCTTC

J gene: TRBJ1-1
clone size: few
D gene: .
V gene: TRBV7-6
CDR3 protein: CASSHAGGWDMNTEAFF
CDR3 DNA: TGTGCCAGCAGCCATGCTGGGGGATGGGACATGAACACTGAAGCTTTCTTT

J gene: TRBJ2-5
clone size: .
D gene: TRBD2
V gene: TRBV30
CDR3 protein: CAWRIVGGRLETQYF
CDR3 DNA: TGTGCCTGGAGAATCGTGGGGGGGAGGTTAGAGACCCAGTACTTC

J gene: TRBJ2-7
clone size: .
D gene: TRBD2
V gene: TRBV14
CDR3 protein: CASSQLPGLAYEQYF
CDR3 DNA: TGTGCCAGCAGCCAACTCCCGGGACTAGCCTACGAGCAGTACTTC

J gene: TRBJ1-4
clone size: .
D gene: TRBD1
V gene: TRBV4-1
CDR3 protein: CASSQGTGTNEKLFF
CDR3 DNA: TGCGCCAGCAGCCAAGGGACAGGGACTAATGAAAAACTGTTTTTT